The 6 T cell receptor beta chains listed next were all sequenced from one sample in a study of blood T cell repertoires in COVID-19. The table came from immunoSEQ multiplex PCR; TCRdb's copy has only in-frame clones and leaves some out. Here the sample spans approximately 270,000 clones, 65% to 90% being singletons. The sample taken for sequencing was PBMCs or T cells enriched from blood (not recorded which). These receptors came from a middle-aged man who had recovered from COVID-19.

This clone was observed a single time. The chain carries TRBV5-1 and TRBJ2-5, with 14 bases identical to TRBD2. The V segment lost 0 bases and the J segment 6 bases; nucleotides outside the gene matches: 7. This CDR3 has 17 amino acids. Germline values: CDR1 SGHRS, CDR2 YFSETQ. The CDR3 nucleotides are TGCGCCAGCAGCTTGGTCGGGACTAGCGGGGGTATGAAGACCCAGTACTTC. This codes for CASSLVGTSGGMKTQYF.

J is TRBJ1-2 and V is TRBV7-2; no definite D call. Germline CDR1 and CDR2: SGHTA and FQGNSA. The germline V and J ends were trimmed by 5 bases and 2 bases, with 12 bases remaining between them. The CDR3 length is 14 residues. CDR3: CASSPDGENYGYTF. The CDR3 DNA is TGTGCCAGCAGCCCCGACGGGGAGAACTATGGCTACACCTTC.

On this clone: The same CDR3 also results from other DNA sequences found in this sample. The V call is TRBV5-1, the J call TRBJ2-7, with TRBD1 matching over 12 bases. With 5 bases clipped from V and 5 bases from J, the junction kept 8 bases outside the gene matches. The V gene's germline CDR1 is SGHRS and CDR2 YFSETQ. The CDR3 spans 15 residues. The CDR3 loop reads CASSLSGTGGDEQYF. The CDR3 DNA reads as TGCGCCAGCAGTCTATCCGGGACAGGGGGCGACGAGCAGTACTTC.

CDR3: CASSSGPGGRTEAFF. CDR3 coding DNA: TGTGCCAGCAGCTCGGGACCAGGGGGCCGGACTGAAGCTTTCTTT. The J gene is TRBJ1-1, the V gene TRBV7-3, with 8 bases matching TRBD1. The CDR3 runs to 15 residues. CDR1 and CDR2 from the germline V gene are SGHTA and FQGTGA. Trimming removed 4 bases from V and 5 bases from J; junction bases left unmatched: 9.

J is TRBJ2-3 and V is TRBV6-2 or TRBV6-3; 10 nucleotides line up with TRBD1. Unmatched junction bases numbered 2, after V lost 0 bases and J lost 2 bases. This CDR3 contains 16 residues. CDR1 is MNHEY and CDR2 is SVGEGT in the germline V gene. CDR3 residues: CASSYSGTGDTDTQYF. CDR3 DNA: TGTGCCAGCAGTTACTCCGGGACAGGGGACACAGATACGCAGTATTTT.

This rearrangement joins TRBV6-5 to TRBJ1-1; no reliable D call. Germline V lookup: CDR1 MNHEY, CDR2 SVGAGI. Trimming stripped 0 bases from V and 4 bases from J, with 12 bases between. The CDR3 totals 15 residues. In DNA, the CDR3 is TGTGCCAGCAGTTACTCGGAGGGAGTGGGCACTGAAGCTTTCTTT. Its protein product is CASSYSEGVGTEAFF.